Below, 17 T cell receptor beta chains from the same sample are listed, as sequenced in a study of shared clonotypes between healthy human individuals. The method was immunoSEQ multiplex PCR; TCRdb's version includes in-frame clones alone and lacks a portion of them. The table shows approximately 2,000,000 clones, with 93% occurring only once. CD45RO-negative cells were positively selected for CCR7, leaving out terminally differentiated effector memory CD45RA+ cells. The material sequenced was naive CD8+ T cells from PBMCs. These receptors were collected from a man aged 18 to 30 in good health. Some clones in this sample may be carry-over from other donors' samples.

The rearrangement uses TRBV4-1 and TRBJ2-7; a weak D match, TRBD2 (6 bases). CDR3 length: 17 residues. The germline gives CDR1 MGHRA, CDR2 YSYEKL. Trimming shortened V by 5 bases and J by 5 bases, and 25 bases separated the two germline ends. The chain's CDR3 is CASSFDRSGEKFDEQYF. As DNA, the CDR3 is TGCGCCAGCAGCTTTGACCGATCGGGGGAGAAGTTCGACGAGCAGTACTTC.

This CDR3 reads CASSTPGLAGRGNNEQFF. The CDR3 bases are TGTGCCAGCAGCACCCCCGGACTAGCGGGCCGCGGGAACAATGAGCAGTTCTTC. The V gene is TRBV9, the J gene TRBJ2-1; 11 bases align to TRBD2. CDR1 is SGDLS and CDR2 is YYNGEE in the germline V gene. The CDR3 spans 18 residues. The V segment lost 4 bases and the J segment 5 bases; nucleotides outside the gene matches: 14.

The chain links TRBV27 to TRBJ2-7, with TRBD1 as a possible D gene (5 bases). Trimming stripped 7 bases from V and 0 bases from J, with 16 bases between. The CDR3 length is 15 residues. From germline, CDR1 is MNHEY and CDR2 SMNVEV (reference sequence). The CDR3 bases are TGTGCCAGCAACCCCCTCGACAGACCCTCCTACGAGCAGTACTTC. It codes for CASNPLDRPSYEQYF.

The V and J genes are TRBV2 and TRBJ2-2; TRBD2 matches at 12 bases. Germline CDR1 and CDR2: SNHLY and FYNNEI. J was trimmed by 4 bases and V by 4 bases; bases with no gene match: 4. This CDR3 has 16 amino acids. The CDR3 is CASSVPSGRATGELFF. Written as DNA, the CDR3 is TGTGCCAGCAGTGTGCCTAGCGGGAGGGCCACCGGGGAGCTGTTTTTT. The whole variable domain, remainder taken from reference TRBV2 and TRBJ2-2, is EPEVTQTPSHQVTQMGQEVILRCVPISNHLYFYWYRQILGQKVEFLVSFYNNEISEKSEIFDDQFSVERPDGSNFTLKIRSTKLEDSAMYFCASSVPSGRATGELFFGEGSRLTVL.

The chain links TRBV10-3 to TRBJ2-7, with 7 bases aligning to TRBD1. Germline trimming cut 2 bases from V and 3 bases from J; bases unmatched to any gene: 1. Germline V CDR1 and CDR2: ENHRY, SYGVKD. The CDR3 length is 13 residues. CDR3 DNA: TGTGCCATCAGTGAGCCAGGGGGCTACGAGCAGTACTTC. Translated: CAISEPGGYEQYF.

This clone was seen only once. This rearrangement joins TRBV27 to TRBJ2-5; D assignment may be TRBD1 or TRBD2 (5 bases each). CDR1 and CDR2 (germline): MNHEY, SMNVEV (reference sequence). This CDR3 spans 18 amino acids. Trimming cost V 5 bases and J 3 bases, with 25 bases left between them. CDR3 DNA sequence: TGTGCCAGCAGTATCCTCCCAGTTATGGGGGTGGACAAAGAGACCCAGTACTTC. Its protein is CASSILPVMGVDKETQYF.

V gene TRBV7-2 combines with J gene TRBJ2-2; 7 bases align to TRBD1. The CDR3 spans 15 residues. V trimming: 5 bases; J trimming: 6 bases; junction bases outside the gene matches: 9. Germline lookup yields CDR1 SGHTA and CDR2 FQGNSA. CDR3 sequence (DNA): TGTGCCAGCAGCCCCCAACAGGGGACCGCCGGGGAGCTGTTTTTT. This gives the protein CASSPQQGTAGELFF. Using reference TRBV7-2 and TRBJ2-2 for the parts outside the CDR3, the full variable domain is GAGVSQSPSNKVTEKGKDVELRCDPISGHTALYWYRQSLGQGLEFLIYFQGNSAPDKSGLPSDRFSAERTGGSVSTLTIQRTQQEDSAVYLCASSPQQGTAGELFFGEGSRLTVL.

This chain's CDR3 is CASSLGRGLTEAFF. For the CDR3, the DNA is TGTGCCAGCAGCTTAGGCCGGGGGTTGACTGAAGCTTTCTTT. V is TRBV7-9 and J is TRBJ1-1; possible D gene TRBD1, 5 bases. CDR1 SEHNR and CDR2 FQNEAQ come from the germline V gene (reference sequence). V lost 1 base and J lost 5, with 11 bases in between. The CDR3 is 14 residues long. Combining the CDR3 with reference TRBV7-9 and TRBJ1-1 gives the whole variable domain DTGVSQNPRHKITKRGQNVTFRCDPISEHNRLYWYRQTLGQGPEFLTYFQNEAQLEKSRLLSDRFSAERPKGSFSTLEIQRTEQGDSAMYLCASSLGRGLTEAFFGQGTRLTVV.

The chain recombines TRBV9 with TRBJ2-6, with TRBD1 matching 9 bases. The CDR3 has 19 amino acids. The J segment lost 3 bases and the V segment lost 3 bases, leaving 13 bases of the junction unmatched. CDR1 SGDLS and CDR2 YYNGEE come from the germline V gene. CDR3 sequence: CASSATGTGTLIGANVLTF. In nucleotides, the CDR3 is TGTGCCAGCAGCGCGACCGGGACAGGGACCCTGATTGGGGCCAACGTCCTGACTTTC.

Regarding this clone: In the same sample, other DNA sequences code for this CDR3. The chain uses TRBV25-1 and TRBJ2-7; D might be TRBD2 (7 bases). The germline V gene encodes CDR1 MGHDK and CDR2 SYGVNS. Trimming cost V 5 bases and J 6 bases, with 8 bases left between them. The CDR3 extends over 11 amino acids. Written as DNA, the CDR3 is TGTGCCAGCAGTAGGGGGGGCGAGCAGTACTTC. Protein: CASSRGGEQYF.

The chain joins TRBV9 to TRBJ2-3; D possibly corresponds to TRBD2 (7 bases). Germline loops: CDR1 SGDLS, CDR2 YYNGEE. V lost 4 bases and J lost 5, with 14 bases in between. There are 14 residues in the CDR3. The CDR3 region is CASSWAGAQDTQYF. As DNA, the CDR3 is TGTGCCAGCAGCTGGGCGGGGGCGCAAGATACGCAGTATTTT.

Concerning this clone: The sample has other DNA sequences that encode this CDR3 too. V usage is TRBV7-8 and J usage is TRBJ2-7, with 7 bases fitting TRBD2. Germline loops: CDR1 SGHVS, CDR2 FQNEAQ. The CDR3 is 14 amino acids. Losses at the gene ends were 1 base for V and 4 bases for J; bases not matched to a gene: 4. CDR3 sequence (DNA): TGTGCCAGCAGCTTAGGGAGTAGCGGGTACGAGCAGTACTTC. It specifies CASSLGSSGYEQYF.

The chain links TRBV27 to TRBJ1-4, with D perhaps TRBD1 (5 bases). Trimming removed 3 bases from V and 8 bases from J, with 19 bases in between. The CDR3 has 16 amino acids. Germline-derived CDR1 and CDR2 are MNHEY and SMNVEV (reference sequence). CDR3 amino acids: CASSFLVTGQEEKLFF. CDR3 nucleotide sequence: TGTGCCAGCAGTTTTCTGGTAACAGGTCAAGAGGAAAAACTGTTTTTT.

As DNA, the CDR3 is TGTGCCAGCAGTCCATCATACAGCTCCTACAATGAGCAGTTCTTC. It yields the protein CASSPSYSSYNEQFF. The V call is TRBV28, the J call TRBJ2-1; D remains unclear. The CDR3 is made up of 15 amino acids. V lost 5 bases and J 0 bases, leaving 11 bases between the germline ends. The germline CDR1 and CDR2 sequences are MDHEN and SYDVKM. Combining the CDR3 with reference TRBV28 and TRBJ2-1 gives the whole variable domain DVKVTQSSRYLVKRTGEKVFLECVQDMDHENMFWYRQDPGLGLRLIYFSYDVKMKEKGDIPEGYSVSREKKERFSLILESASTNQTSMYLCASSPSYSSYNEQFFGPGTRLTVL.

The chain joins TRBV2 to TRBJ2-7, with TRBD1 identical over 8 bases. The CDR3 has 15 amino acids. Germline trimming cut 3 bases from V and 7 bases from J; bases unmatched to any gene: 11. The germline gives CDR1 SNHLY, CDR2 FYNNEI. DNA of the CDR3: TGTGCCAGCAGTGAGCATGGGCAGGGGGCGAGGGAGCAGTACTTC. Translated: CASSEHGQGAREQYF.

This rearrangement joins TRBV9 to TRBJ1-4, with 7 bases lining up with TRBD1. The germline V gene encodes CDR1 SGDLS and CDR2 YYNGEE. The CDR3 covers 15 residues. V shed 4 bases, J shed 1 base, and the junction held 4 bases outside the gene matches. The CDR3: CASSLRDRTNEKLFF. The DNA of the CDR3 is TGTGCCAGCAGCCTACGGGACAGAACTAATGAAAAACTGTTTTTT. The full variable domain, in which reference TRBV9 and TRBJ1-4 provide the parts outside the CDR3, is DSGVTQTPKHLITATGQRVTLRCSPRSGDLSVYWYQQSLDQGLQFLIQYYNGEERAKGNILERFSAQQFPDLHSELNLSSLELGDSALYFCASSLRDRTNEKLFFGSGTQLSVL.

In this sample, this clone turned up a few times. CDR3 DNA: TGTGCCAGTACCCTCGACCCAGATCTCCCTGAAGCTTTCTTT. It specifies CASTLDPDLPEAFF. The chain employs TRBV19 and TRBJ1-1; no clear D. The germline V gene has CDR1 LNHDA and CDR2 SQIVND (reference sequence). The V end was cut by 7 bases, the J end by 6 bases, with 18 bases between. The CDR3 is 14 amino acids.